This T cell receptor (beta chain) was sequenced in a study of T cell repertoires in cytomegalovirus infection. Study overall: Recently identified HLA-C-restricted and well-studied HLA-B-restricted CMV epitopes were used.

In this sample, this clonotype turned up a few times. Its antigen is undetermined. CDR1 MNHEY and CDR2 SVGAGI come from the germline V gene. This CDR3 has 14 residues. V shed 5 bases and J 8 bases; nucleotides not matched to a gene: 5. TCRdb fed the reads into MiXCR, producing one record per CDR3 protein. Seen here are approximately 730,000 distinct CDR3 sequences, about 30% observed once, and the top ten hold 18%. The gene calls are TRBV6-5 and TRBJ1-5, with 11 positions matching TRBD1. Sequencing used cultured PBMCs, obtained from culture after CMV antigen stimulation. The sequence came from a human donor in good health (CMV status not recorded). Some clones in this sample may be carry-over from other donors' samples. The DNA for the CDR3 is TGTGCCAGCAGTCGGACAGGGGGCAGGGAGCCCCAGCATTTT. Amino acid sequence: CASSRTGGREPQHF.